The 9 T cell receptor beta chains below were found in one sample sequenced in a study of human T cells and chemical hapten exposure. Described time point: pre-sensitization, week 0. As for treatment: therapeutic diphenylcyclopropenone sensitization with weekly scalp DPC. Using its own MiXCR run on the RACE reads, TCRdb lists one record per CDR3 protein. The sample yields 80,000 to 100,000 distinct CDR3 sequences, around 10% seen once. Sequencing was performed on whole blood, taken in connection with sensitization to the hapten diphenylcyclopropenone (DPC). The receptors shown here come from a woman in her 40s with alopecia areata. Some clones in this sample may be carry-over from other donors' samples.

The sample holds many counts of this clonotype. V gene TRBV28 combines with J gene TRBJ1-2, with 7 bases lining up with TRBD1. In germline, CDR1 is MDHEN, CDR2 SYDVKM. V gave up 5 bases and J gave up 7 bases; unmatched junction bases: 7. This CDR3 spans 13 amino acids. This chain's CDR3 is CASSLDRVFGYTF. The CDR3 region has the DNA TGTGCCAGCAGTCTAGACAGGGTCTTTGGCTACACCTTC.

Ten or more counts support this clonotype. This chain joins TRBV6-5 and TRBJ1-3; no firm D call. With 0 bases removed from V and 0 bases from J, the gap between germline ends came to 9 bases. CDR1 is MNHEY, CDR2 SVGAGI, per germline. There are 16 residues in the CDR3. DNA for the CDR3: TGTGCCAGCAGTTACTCTGGAGATTACTCTGGAAACACCATATATTTT. Its protein product is CASSYSGDYSGNTIYF.

This clonotype was seen many times. This CDR3 is CASSYTAGSVNYGYTF. Written as DNA, the CDR3 is TGTGCCAGCAGTTACACGGCAGGGTCGGTGAACTATGGCTACACCTTC. V and J are TRBV6-2 or TRBV6-3 and TRBJ1-2; D is possibly TRBD1 (5 bases). Trimming stripped 2 bases from V and 2 bases from J, with 15 bases between. This CDR3 region has 16 residues. CDR1 MNHEY and CDR2 SVGEGT come from the germline V gene.

This chain links TRBV27 with TRBJ2-3; D is ambiguous. Between the trimmed V and J ends, which lost 6 bases and 1 base, there was a span of 8 bases. Looked up from germline, CDR1 is MNHEY and CDR2 is SMNVEV (reference sequence). This CDR3 contains 13 residues. CDR3 sequence reads: CASRPLRTDTQYF. The CDR3 bases are TGTGCCAGCAGGCCTCTTCGCACAGATACGCAGTATTTT.

This clonotype occurred a few times. The chain joins TRBV4-1 to TRBJ2-2; TRBD2 agrees at 9 bases. The CDR3 extends over 19 amino acids. CDR1 and CDR2 from the germline V gene are MGHRA and YSYEKL. Trimming removed 1 base from V and 7 bases from J; junction bases left unmatched: 16. The CDR3 region is CASSQVAVPAGGRNGELFF. CDR3 coding DNA: TGCGCCAGCAGCCAAGTGGCAGTCCCCGCGGGGGGGCGGAACGGGGAGCTGTTTTTT.

The chain combines TRBV7-2 with TRBJ1-4; TRBD1 matches 7 bases. This CDR3 is built from 15 residues. Germline-derived CDR1 and CDR2 are SGHTA and FQGNSA. V gave up 5 bases and J gave up 8 bases; unmatched junction bases: 11. CDR3 sequence: CASSKRDREGEKLFF. The CDR3 bases are TGTGCCAGCAGCAAAAGAGACAGGGAGGGGGAAAAACTGTTTTTT. Looking up the rest from reference TRBV7-2 and TRBJ1-4 gives the full variable domain: GAGVSQSPSNKVTEKGKDVELRCDPISGHTALYWYRQSLGQGLEFLIYFQGNSAPDKSGLPSDRFSAERTGGSVSTLTIQRTQQEDSAVYLCASSKRDREGEKLFFGSGTQLSVL.

This clonotype came up many times. Here the CDR3 reads CASSAGQVSYNEQFF. The CDR3 nucleotides read TGTGCCAGCAGCGCGGGACAGGTCTCCTACAATGAGCAGTTCTTC. The J gene is TRBJ2-1, the V gene TRBV7-2; 8 bases map to TRBD1. Germline V gene lookup returns CDR1 SGHTA and CDR2 FQGNSA. CDR3 length: 15 amino acids. Trimming took 5 bases from V and 0 from J; bases not matched to a gene: 3. Complete variable domain (other parts from reference TRBV7-2 and TRBJ2-1): GAGVSQSPSNKVTEKGKDVELRCDPISGHTALYWYRQSLGQGLEFLIYFQGNSAPDKSGLPSDRFSAERTGGSVSTLTIQRTQQEDSAVYLCASSAGQVSYNEQFFGPGTRLTVL.

The V call is TRBV19, the J call TRBJ2-3; D is uncertain. CDR3 length: 13 residues. Trimming removed 7 bases at V and 1 base at J, with 9 bases between. The germline CDR1 and CDR2 sequences are LNHDA and SQIVND (reference sequence). This CDR3 reads CASNPTGTDTQYF. DNA for the CDR3: TGTGCCAGTAACCCGACTGGCACAGATACGCAGTATTTT.

The V and J genes are TRBV19 and TRBJ2-1; 10 bases agree with TRBD2. CDR1 is LNHDA, CDR2 SQIVND, per germline (reference sequence). The CDR3 is made up of 15 amino acids. V dropped 10 bases and J dropped 8; count of bases not matched to a gene: 14. The CDR3 sequence: CATNFKRGGLDEQFF. The CDR3 DNA reads TGTGCCACCAATTTTAAGCGGGGGGGCCTCGATGAGCAGTTCTTC.